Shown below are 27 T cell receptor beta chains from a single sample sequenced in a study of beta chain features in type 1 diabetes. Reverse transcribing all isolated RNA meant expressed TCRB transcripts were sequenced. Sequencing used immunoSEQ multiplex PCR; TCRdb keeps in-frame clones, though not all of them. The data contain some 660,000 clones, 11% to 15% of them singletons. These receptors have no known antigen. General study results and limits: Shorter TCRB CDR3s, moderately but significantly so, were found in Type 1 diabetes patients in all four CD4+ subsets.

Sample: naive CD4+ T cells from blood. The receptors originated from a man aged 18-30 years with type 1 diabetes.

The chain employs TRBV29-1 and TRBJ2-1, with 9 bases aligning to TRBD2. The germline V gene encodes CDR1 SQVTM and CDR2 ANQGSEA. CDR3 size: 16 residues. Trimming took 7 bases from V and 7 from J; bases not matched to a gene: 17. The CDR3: CSAVGGGRAHQNEQFF. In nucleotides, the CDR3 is TGCAGCGCTGTAGGGGGCGGGAGGGCCCACCAAAATGAGCAGTTCTTC.

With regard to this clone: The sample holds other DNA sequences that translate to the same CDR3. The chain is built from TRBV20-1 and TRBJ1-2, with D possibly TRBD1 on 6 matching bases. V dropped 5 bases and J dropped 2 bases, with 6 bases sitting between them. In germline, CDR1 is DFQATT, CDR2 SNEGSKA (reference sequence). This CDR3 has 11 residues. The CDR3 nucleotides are TGCAGTGCTGGGACAAACTATGGCTACACCTTC. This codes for CSAGTNYGYTF.

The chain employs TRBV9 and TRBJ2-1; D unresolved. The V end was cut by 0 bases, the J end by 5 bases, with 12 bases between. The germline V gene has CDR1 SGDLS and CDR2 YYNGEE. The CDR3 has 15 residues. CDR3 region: CASSVGGPLDNEQFF. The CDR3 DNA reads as TGTGCCAGCAGCGTAGGAGGTCCCCTTGACAATGAGCAGTTCTTC.

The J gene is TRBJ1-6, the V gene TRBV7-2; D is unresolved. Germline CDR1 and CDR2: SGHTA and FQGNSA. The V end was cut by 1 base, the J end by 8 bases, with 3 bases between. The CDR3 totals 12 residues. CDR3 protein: CASSLDHSPLHF. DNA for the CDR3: TGTGCCAGCAGCTTAGACCATTCACCCCTCCACTTT.

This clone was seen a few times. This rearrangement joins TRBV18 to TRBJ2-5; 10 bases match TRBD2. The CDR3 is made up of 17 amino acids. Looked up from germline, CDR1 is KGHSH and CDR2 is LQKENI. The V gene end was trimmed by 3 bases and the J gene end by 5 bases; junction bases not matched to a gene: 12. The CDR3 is CASSPVLAGRPPETQYF. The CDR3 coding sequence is TGTGCCAGCTCACCTGTACTAGCGGGACGACCCCCCGAGACCCAGTACTTC.

In DNA form, the CDR3 reads TGTGCCAGCAGCCAAGAAAGGCTAGCAACCTACAATGAGCAGTTCTTC. Protein sequence: CASSQERLATYNEQFF. The chain carries TRBV4-2 and TRBJ2-1; maybe TRBD2 (5 bases). Germline V CDR1 and CDR2: LGHNA, YNFKEQ. The CDR3 is 16 residues long. V shed 0 bases and J shed 2 bases, with 11 bases lying between them.

CDR3 DNA sequence: TGCGCCAGCAGCTTATCGAGGGGGCAACCCTACAATGAGCAGTTCTTC. Protein sequence: CASSLSRGQPYNEQFF. V and J are TRBV5-1 and TRBJ2-1; 7 positions agree with TRBD1. The CDR3 spans 16 residues. Per the germline V gene, CDR1 is SGHRS and CDR2 is YFSETQ. With 2 bases clipped from V and 2 bases from J, the junction kept 7 bases outside the gene matches.

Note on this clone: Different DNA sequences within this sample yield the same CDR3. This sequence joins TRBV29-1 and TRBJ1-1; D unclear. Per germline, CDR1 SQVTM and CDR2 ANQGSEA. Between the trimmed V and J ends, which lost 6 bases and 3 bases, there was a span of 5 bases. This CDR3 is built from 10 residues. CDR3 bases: TGCAGCGTCCTCCACACTGAAGCTTTCTTT. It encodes CSVLHTEAFF.

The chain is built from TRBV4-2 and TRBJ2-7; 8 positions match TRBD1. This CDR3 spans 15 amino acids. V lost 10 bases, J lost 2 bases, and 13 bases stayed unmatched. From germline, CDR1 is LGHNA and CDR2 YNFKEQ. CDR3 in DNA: TGTGCCACCAGTTATTCCGACAGGGGAGCCTACGAGCAGTACTTC. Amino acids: CATSYSDRGAYEQYF.

CDR3 in DNA: TGTGCCAGCGGGACTAGCGGGAGACACAATGAGCAGTTCTTC. Amino acids: CASGTSGRHNEQFF. The chain recombines TRBV25-1 with TRBJ2-1; 14 bases agree with TRBD2. The germline V gene has CDR1 MGHDK and CDR2 SYGVNS. Trimming took 8 bases from V and 5 from J; bases not matched to a gene: 2. The length of the CDR3 is 14 residues.

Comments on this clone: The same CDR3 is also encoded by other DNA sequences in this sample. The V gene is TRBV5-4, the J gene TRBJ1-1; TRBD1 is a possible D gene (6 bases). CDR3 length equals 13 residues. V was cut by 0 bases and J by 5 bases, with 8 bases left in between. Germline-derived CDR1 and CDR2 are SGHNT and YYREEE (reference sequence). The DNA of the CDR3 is TGTGCCAGCAGCTTGGAGGGGGGAACTGAAGCTTTCTTT. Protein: CASSLEGGTEAFF.

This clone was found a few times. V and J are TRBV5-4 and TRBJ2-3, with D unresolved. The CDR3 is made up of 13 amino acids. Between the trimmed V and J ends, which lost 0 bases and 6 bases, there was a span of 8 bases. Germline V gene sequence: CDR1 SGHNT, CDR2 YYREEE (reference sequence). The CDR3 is CASSLEVMDTQYF. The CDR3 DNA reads TGTGCCAGCAGCTTGGAAGTGATGGATACGCAGTATTTT.

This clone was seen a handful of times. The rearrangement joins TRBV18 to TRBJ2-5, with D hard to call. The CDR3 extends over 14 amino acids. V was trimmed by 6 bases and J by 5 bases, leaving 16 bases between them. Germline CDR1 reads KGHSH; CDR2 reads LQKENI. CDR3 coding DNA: TGTGCCAGCTCGGCCGGAACCCCCACGGAGACCCAGTACTTC. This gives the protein CASSAGTPTETQYF.

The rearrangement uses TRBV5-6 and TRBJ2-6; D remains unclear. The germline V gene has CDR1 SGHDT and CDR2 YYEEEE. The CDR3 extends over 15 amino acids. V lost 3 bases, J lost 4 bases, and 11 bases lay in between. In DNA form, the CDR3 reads TGTGCCAGCAGCTATCGACGGGTGGGGGCCAACGTCCTGACTTTC. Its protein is CASSYRRVGANVLTF.

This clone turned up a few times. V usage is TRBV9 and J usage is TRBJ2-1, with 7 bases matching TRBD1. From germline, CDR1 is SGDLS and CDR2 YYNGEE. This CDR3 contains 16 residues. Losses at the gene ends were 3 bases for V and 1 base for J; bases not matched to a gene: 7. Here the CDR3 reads CASSADRAFSYNEQFF. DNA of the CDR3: TGTGCCAGCAGCGCCGACAGGGCTTTTTCCTACAATGAGCAGTTCTTC.

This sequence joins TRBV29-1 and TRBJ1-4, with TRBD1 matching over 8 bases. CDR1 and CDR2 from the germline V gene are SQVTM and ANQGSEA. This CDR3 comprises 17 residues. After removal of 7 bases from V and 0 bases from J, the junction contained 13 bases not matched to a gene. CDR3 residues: CSGSFGTGLTTNEKLFF. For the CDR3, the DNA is TGCAGCGGTTCCTTTGGGACAGGCCTAACAACTAATGAAAAACTGTTTTTT.

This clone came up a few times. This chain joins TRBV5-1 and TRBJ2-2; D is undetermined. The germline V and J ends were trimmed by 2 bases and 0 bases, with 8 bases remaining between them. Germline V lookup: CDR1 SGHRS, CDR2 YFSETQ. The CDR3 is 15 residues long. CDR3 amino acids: CASSFEDANTGELFF. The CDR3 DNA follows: TGCGCCAGCAGCTTTGAGGACGCGAACACCGGGGAGCTGTTTTTT.

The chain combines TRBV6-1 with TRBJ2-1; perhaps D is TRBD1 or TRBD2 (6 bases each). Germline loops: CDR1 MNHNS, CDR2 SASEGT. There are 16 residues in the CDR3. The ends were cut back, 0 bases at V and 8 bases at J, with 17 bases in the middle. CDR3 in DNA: TGTGCCAGCAGTGAAGCGAGGTCCCGAGGGGGGCATGAGCAGTTCTTC. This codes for CASSEARSRGGHEQFF.

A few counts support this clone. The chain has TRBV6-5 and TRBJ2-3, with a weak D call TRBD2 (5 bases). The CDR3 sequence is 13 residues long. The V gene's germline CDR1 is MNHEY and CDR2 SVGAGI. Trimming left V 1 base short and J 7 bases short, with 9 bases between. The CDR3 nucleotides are TGTGCCAGCAGTTACTGGACGGGGAATACGCAGTATTTT. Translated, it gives CASSYWTGNTQYF.

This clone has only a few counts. DNA of the CDR3: TGCGCCAGCAGCCTCGGCCAACAAGAGACCCAGTACTTC. Translated, it gives CASSLGQQETQYF. This rearrangement joins TRBV4-1 to TRBJ2-5; D gene unclear. V dropped 4 bases and J dropped 2 bases, with 8 bases sitting between them. The CDR3 extends over 13 amino acids. The germline CDR1 and CDR2 sequences are MGHRA and YSYEKL.

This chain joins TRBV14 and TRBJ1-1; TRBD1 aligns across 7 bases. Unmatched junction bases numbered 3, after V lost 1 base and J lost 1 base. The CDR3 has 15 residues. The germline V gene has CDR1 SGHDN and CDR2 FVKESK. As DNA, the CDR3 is TGTGCCAGCAGCCAAGTGGCAGGGGGGAACACTGAAGCTTTCTTT. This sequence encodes CASSQVAGGNTEAFF.

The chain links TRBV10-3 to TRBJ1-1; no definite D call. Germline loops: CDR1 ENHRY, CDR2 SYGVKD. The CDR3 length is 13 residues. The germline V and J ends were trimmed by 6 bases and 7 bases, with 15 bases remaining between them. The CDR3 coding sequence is TGTGCCATCAGCCCATACGGGAACGGTGAAGCTTTCTTT. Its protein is CAISPYGNGEAFF.

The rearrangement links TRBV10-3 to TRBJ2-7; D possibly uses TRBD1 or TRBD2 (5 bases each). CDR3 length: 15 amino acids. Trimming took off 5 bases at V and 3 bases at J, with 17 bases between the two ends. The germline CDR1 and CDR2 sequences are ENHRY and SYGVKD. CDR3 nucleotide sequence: TGTGCCATCAGTACCGGACTTGACAGCATCTACGAGCAGTACTTC. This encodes CAISTGLDSIYEQYF.

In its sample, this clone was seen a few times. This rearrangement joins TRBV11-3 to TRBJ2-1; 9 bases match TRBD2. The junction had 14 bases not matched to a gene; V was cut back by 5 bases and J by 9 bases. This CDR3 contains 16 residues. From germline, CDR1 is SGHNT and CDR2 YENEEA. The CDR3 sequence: CASSETYSGRGVEQFF. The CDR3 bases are TGTGCCAGCAGCGAGACCTATAGCGGGAGAGGGGTTGAGCAGTTCTTC.

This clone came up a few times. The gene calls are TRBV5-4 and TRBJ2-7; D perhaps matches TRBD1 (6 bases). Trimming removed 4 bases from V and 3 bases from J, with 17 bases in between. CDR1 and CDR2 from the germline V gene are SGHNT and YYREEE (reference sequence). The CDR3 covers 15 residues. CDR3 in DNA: TGTGCCAGCAGCCTTTCCTGGTCAGGGGACTACGAGCAGTACTTC. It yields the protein CASSLSWSGDYEQYF.

CDR3 DNA: TGTGCCTGGGGGGAACAGGAGGGAGACCATCAGCCCCAGCATTTT. It encodes CAWGEQEGDHQPQHF. This rearrangement joins TRBV30 to TRBJ1-5; maybe TRBD1 (5 bases). Trimming pared 5 bases from V and 5 bases from J, leaving 19 bases between. This CDR3 has 15 residues. CDR1 is GTSNPN and CDR2 is SVGIG in the germline V gene (reference sequence).

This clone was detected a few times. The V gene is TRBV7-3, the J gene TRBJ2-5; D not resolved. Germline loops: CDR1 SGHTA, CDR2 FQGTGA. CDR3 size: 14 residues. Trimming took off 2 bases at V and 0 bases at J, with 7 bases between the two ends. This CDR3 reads CASSLGSYQETQYF. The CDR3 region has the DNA TGTGCCAGCAGCTTAGGGTCGTACCAAGAGACCCAGTACTTC.